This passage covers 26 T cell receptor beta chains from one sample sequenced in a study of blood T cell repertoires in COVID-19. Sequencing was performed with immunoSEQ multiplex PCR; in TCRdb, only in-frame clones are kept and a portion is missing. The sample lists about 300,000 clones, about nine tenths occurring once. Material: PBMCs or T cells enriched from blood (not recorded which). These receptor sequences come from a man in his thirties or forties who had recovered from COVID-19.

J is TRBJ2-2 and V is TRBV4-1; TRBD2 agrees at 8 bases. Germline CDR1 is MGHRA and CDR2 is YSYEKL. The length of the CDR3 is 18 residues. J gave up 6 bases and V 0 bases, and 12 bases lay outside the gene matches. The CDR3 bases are TGCGCCAGCAGCCAAGAGGTGGTGCGCGGGGGGTTGGCCGGGGAGCTGTTTTTT. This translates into CASSQEVVRGGLAGELFF.

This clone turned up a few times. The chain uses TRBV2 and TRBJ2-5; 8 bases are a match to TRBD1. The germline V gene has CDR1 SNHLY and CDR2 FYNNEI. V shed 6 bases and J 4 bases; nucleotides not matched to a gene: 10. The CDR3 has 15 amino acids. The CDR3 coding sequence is TGTGCCAGCAGGGACCGCGACAGGGGTCGAGAGACCCAGTACTTC. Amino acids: CASRDRDRGRETQYF.

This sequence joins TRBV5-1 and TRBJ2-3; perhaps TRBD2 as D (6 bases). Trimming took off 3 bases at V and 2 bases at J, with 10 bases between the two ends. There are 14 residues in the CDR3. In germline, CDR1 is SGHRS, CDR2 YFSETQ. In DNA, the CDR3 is TGCGCCAGCAGCTGGGGGGATTTCACAGATACGCAGTATTTT. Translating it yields CASSWGDFTDTQYF.

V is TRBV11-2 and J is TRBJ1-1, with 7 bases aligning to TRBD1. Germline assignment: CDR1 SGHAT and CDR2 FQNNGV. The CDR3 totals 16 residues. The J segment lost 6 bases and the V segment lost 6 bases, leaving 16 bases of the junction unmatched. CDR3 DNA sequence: TGTGCCAGCAGTATGGCCCCGGGGCAGGGGGTCCCTGAAGCTTTCTTT. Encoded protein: CASSMAPGQGVPEAFF.

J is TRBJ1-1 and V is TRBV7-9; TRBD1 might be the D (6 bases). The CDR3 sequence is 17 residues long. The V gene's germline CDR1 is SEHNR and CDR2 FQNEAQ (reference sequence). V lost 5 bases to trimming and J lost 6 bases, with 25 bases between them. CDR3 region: CASSRPSGGRAVAEAFF. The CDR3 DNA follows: TGTGCCAGCAGCCGACCTTCGGGGGGCCGGGCGGTGGCTGAAGCTTTCTTT. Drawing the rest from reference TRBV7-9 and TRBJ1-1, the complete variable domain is DTGVSQNPRHKITKRGQNVTFRCDPISEHNRLYWYRQTLGQGPEFLTYFQNEAQLEKSRLLSDRFSAERPKGSFSTLEIQRTEQGDSAMYLCASSRPSGGRAVAEAFFGQGTRLTVV.

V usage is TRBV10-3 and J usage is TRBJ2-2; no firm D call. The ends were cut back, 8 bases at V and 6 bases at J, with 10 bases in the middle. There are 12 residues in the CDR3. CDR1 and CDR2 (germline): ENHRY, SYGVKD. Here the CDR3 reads CAISPSAGELFF. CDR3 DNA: TGTGCCATCTCCCCCAGTGCCGGGGAGCTGTTTTTT.

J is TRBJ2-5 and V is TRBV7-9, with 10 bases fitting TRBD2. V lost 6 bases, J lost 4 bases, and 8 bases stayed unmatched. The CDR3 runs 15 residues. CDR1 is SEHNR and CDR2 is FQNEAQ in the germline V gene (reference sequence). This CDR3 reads CASSHLAGEGETQYF. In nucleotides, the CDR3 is TGTGCCAGCAGTCATCTAGCGGGAGAGGGAGAGACCCAGTACTTC.

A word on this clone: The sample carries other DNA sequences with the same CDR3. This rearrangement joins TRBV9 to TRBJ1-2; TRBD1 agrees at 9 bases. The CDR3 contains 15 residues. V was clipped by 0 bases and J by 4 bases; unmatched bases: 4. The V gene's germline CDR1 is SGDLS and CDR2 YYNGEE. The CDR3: CASSVGTGGGYGYTF. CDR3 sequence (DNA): TGTGCCAGCAGCGTAGGCACAGGGGGCGGCTATGGCTACACCTTC. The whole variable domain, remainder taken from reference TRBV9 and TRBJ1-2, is DSGVTQTPKHLITATGQRVTLRCSPRSGDLSVYWYQQSLDQGLQFLIQYYNGEERAKGNILERFSAQQFPDLHSELNLSSLELGDSALYFCASSVGTGGGYGYTFGSGTRLTVV.

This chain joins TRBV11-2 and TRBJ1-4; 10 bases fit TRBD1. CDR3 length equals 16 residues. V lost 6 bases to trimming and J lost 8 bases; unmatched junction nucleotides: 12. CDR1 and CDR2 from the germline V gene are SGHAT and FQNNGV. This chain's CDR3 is CASRPFEDRGREKLFF. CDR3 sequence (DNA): TGTGCCAGCAGGCCCTTCGAAGACAGGGGGCGGGAAAAACTGTTTTTT.

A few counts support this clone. CDR3 sequence reads: CSVEDFSRAYNEQFF. The CDR3 nucleotides are TGCAGCGTTGAAGACTTCTCGCGGGCCTACAATGAGCAGTTCTTC. The V gene is TRBV29-1, the J gene TRBJ2-1, with D tentatively TRBD2 (5 bases). Germline V lookup: CDR1 SQVTM, CDR2 ANQGSEA. The V gene lost 0 bases and the J gene lost 2 bases, with 11 bases spanning the gap. This CDR3 region has 15 residues.

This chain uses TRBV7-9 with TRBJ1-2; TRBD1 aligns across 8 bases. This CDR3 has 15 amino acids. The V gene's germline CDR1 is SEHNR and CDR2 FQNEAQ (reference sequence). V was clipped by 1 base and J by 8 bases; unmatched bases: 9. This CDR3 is CASSLGAQGAPGYTF. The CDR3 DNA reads TGTGCCAGCAGCTTAGGGGCCCAGGGGGCGCCCGGCTACACCTTC.

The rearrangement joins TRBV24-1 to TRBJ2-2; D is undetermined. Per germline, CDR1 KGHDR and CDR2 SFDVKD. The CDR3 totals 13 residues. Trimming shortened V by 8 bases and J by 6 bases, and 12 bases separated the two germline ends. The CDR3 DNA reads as TGTGCCACCATGTCGGGTATTGCCGGGGAGCTGTTTTTT. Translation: CATMSGIAGELFF.

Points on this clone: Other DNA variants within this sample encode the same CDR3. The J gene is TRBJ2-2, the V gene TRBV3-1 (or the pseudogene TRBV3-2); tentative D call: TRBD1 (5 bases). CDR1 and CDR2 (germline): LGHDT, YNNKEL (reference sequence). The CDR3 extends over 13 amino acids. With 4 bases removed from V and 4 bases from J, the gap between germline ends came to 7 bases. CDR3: CASSRQGTGELFF. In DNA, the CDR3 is TGTGCCAGCAGCCGGCAGGGCACCGGGGAGCTGTTTTTT.

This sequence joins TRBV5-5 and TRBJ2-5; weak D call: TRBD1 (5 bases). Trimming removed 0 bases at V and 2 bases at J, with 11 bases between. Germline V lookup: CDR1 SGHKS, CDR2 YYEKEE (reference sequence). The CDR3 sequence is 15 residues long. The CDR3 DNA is TGTGCCAGCAGCTTGGGGGCAGGGCTTCAAGAGACCCAGTACTTC. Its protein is CASSLGAGLQETQYF. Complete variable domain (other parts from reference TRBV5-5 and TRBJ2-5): DAGVTQSPTHLIKTRGQQVTLRCSPISGHKSVSWYQQVLGQGPQFIFQYYEKEERGRGNFPDRFSARQFPNYSSELNVNALLLGDSALYLCASSLGAGLQETQYFGPGTRLLVL.

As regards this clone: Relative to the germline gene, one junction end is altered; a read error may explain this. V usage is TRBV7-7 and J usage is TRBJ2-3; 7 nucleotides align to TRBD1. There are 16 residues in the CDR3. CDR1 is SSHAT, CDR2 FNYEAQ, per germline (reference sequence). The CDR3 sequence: CASSLGAGGVTDTQYF. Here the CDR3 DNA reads TGTGCTAGCAGCTTAGGTGCAGGGGGAGTCACAGATACGCAGTATTTT.

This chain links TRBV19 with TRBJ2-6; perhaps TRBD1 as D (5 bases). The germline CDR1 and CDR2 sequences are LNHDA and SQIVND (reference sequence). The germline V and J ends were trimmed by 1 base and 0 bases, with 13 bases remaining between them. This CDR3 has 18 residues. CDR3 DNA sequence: TGTGCCAGTAGTATAGGGGGCGGCCGGAGCTCTGGGGCCAACGTCCTGACTTTC. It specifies CASSIGGGRSSGANVLTF.

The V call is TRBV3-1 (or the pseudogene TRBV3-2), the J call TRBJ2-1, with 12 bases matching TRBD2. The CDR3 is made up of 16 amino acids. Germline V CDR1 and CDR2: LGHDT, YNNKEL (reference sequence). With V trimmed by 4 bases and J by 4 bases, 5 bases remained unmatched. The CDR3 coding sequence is TGTGCCAGCAGCCTTCCTAGCGGGGGGGCATACAATGAGCAGTTCTTC. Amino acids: CASSLPSGGAYNEQFF.

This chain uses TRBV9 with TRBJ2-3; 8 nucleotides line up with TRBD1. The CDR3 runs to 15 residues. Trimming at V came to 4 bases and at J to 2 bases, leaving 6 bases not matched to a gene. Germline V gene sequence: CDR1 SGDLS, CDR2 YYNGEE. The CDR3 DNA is TGTGCCAGCAGCTATAGCCAGGGGGCCACAGATACGCAGTATTTT. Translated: CASSYSQGATDTQYF.

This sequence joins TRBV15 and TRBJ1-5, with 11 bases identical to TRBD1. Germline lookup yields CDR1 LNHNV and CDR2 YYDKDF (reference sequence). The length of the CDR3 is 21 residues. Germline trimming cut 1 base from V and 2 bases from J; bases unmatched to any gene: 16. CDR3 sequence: CATSRASAPGQGVFGNQPQHF. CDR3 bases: TGTGCCACCAGCAGAGCCTCCGCGCCGGGACAGGGGGTGTTCGGCAATCAGCCCCAGCATTTT.

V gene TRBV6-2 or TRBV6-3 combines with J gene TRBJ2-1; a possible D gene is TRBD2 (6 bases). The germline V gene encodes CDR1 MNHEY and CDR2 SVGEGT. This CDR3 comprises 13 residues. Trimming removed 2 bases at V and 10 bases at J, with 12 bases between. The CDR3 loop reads CASSYVRAGEQFF. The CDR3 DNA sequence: TGTGCCAGCAGTTACGTCAGGGCGGGAGAGCAGTTCTTC.

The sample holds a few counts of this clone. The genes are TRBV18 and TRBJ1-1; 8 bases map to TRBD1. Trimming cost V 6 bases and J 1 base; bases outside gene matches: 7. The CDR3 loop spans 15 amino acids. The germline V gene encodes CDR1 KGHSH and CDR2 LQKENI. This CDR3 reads CASSPRTGQNTEAFF. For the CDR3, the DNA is TGTGCCAGCTCGCCCAGGACAGGGCAGAACACTGAAGCTTTCTTT.

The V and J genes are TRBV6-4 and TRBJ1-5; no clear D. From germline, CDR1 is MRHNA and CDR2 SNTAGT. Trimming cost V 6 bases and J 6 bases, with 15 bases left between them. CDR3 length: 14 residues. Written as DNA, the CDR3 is TGTGCCAGCAGCGCTGACTTTTCGCGTCAGCCCCAGCATTTT. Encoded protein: CASSADFSRQPQHF.

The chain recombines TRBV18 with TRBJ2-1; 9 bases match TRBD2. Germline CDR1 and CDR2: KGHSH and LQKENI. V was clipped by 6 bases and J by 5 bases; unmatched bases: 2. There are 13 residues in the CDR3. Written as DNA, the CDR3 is TGTGCCAGCTCGCCTAGCGGGAACAATGAGCAGTTCTTC. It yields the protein CASSPSGNNEQFF.

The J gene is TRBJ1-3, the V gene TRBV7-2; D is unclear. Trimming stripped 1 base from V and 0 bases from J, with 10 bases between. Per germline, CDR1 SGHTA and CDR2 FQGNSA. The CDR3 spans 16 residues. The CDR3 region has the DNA TGTGCCAGCAGCTTAGGAGGCAGTTCCTCTGGAAACACCATATATTTT. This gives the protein CASSLGGSSSGNTIYF.

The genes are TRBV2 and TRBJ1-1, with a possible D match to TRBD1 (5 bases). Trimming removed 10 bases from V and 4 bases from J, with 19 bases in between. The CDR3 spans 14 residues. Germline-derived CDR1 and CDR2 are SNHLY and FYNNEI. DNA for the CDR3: TGTGCCACCCCACGCCAGGGTTTGGGCACTGAAGCTTTCTTT. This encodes CATPRQGLGTEAFF.

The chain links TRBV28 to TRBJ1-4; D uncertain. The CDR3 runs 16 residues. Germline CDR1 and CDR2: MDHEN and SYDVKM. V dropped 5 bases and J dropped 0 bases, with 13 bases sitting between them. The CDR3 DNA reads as TGTGCCAGCAGTACCTTCGGGGAGGCAACTAATGAAAAACTGTTTTTT. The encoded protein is CASSTFGEATNEKLFF. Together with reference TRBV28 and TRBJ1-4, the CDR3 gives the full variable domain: DVKVTQSSRYLVKRTGEKVFLECVQDMDHENMFWYRQDPGLGLRLIYFSYDVKMKEKGDIPEGYSVSREKKERFSLILESASTNQTSMYLCASSTFGEATNEKLFFGSGTQLSVL.